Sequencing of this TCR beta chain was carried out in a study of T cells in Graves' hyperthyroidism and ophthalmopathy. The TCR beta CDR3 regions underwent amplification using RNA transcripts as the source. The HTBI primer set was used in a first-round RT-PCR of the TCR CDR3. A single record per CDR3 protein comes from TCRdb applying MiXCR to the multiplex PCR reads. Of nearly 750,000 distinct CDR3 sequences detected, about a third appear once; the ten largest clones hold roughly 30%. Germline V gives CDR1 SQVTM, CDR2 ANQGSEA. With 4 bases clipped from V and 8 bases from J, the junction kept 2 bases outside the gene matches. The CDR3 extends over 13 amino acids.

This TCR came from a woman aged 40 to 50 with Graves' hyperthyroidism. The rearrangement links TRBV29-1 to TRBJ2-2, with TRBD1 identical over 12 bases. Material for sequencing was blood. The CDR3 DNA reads TGCAGCGTTGGGGACAGGGGGCTGGGGGAGCTGTTTTTT. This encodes CSVGDRGLGELFF.